Listed here is a single T cell receptor (beta chain). Its antigen is unknown. Base qualities are not at hand, and no much larger clone is one base apart. At one collaborating source in Seattle, patients were enrolled during active infection and were followed longitudinally through the course of disease. Each collaborating institution followed its own protocols to collect whole blood in K2EDTA tubes. Collaborator samples were shipped for TCRbeta analysis as frozen whole blood, isolated PBMCs, or DNA extracted from either sample type. The sample belongs to a study of blood T cell repertoires in COVID-19 (dated by TCRdb to the early 2020s). Context from the whole study: The collaborator samples originated in the United States, Italy and Spain and spanned the acute and convalescent phases of COVID-19. The prospective study material was composed of cDNA or gDNA derived from T cells, B-cell-depleted T cells, or PBMCs. Deeply sampled blood TCRbeta repertoires from subjects exposed to, actively infected with, or recovered from COVID-19 were included in the dataset. Where HLA class I and class II types were available, the types were taken from metadata supplied by the sample provider, not from assay-based typing. Nearly every sample came with metadata listing a de-identified subject ID, COVID-19 status, age in years and sex. A freely available public database, intended as a resource for researchers studying the immune response to SARS-CoV-2, is where the repertoires were released. Samples were obtained from the ongoing ImmuneRACE study (first 160 participants) and from approximately 1,200 subjects provided by 6 global collaborators. Paper-wide results and their limitations: The amount of clinical and demographic metadata varied by source and participant and was provided uncurated.

Its CDR3 holds 15 amino acids, cysteine through phenylalanine. Only the CDR3 part of the read is kept: 45 bases, read in frame from the first base. Per the germline V gene, MNHEY is the CDR1 and SVGAGI is the CDR2. V and J are truncated by 6 bases and 0 bases respectively, leaving an intervening sequence of 12 bases. The immunoSEQ Assay, a bias-controlled multiplex PCR, was used to amplify TCRbeta CDR3 regions from genomic DNA. The source study handled its data this way. The number of nucleated cells in each sample was estimated from the amplification of reference gene primers within the assay. Sequence reads were collapsed and filtered to measure the absolute abundance of every unique TCRbeta CDR3 rearrangement. For each sample, productive Simpson clonality was calculated by taking the square root of Simpson's diversity index across productive rearrangements. Here the immuneACCESS table is served through TCRdb, limited to in-frame sequences with V and J called. Missing clones are a known gap in these copies; in checked studies unresolved V genes cover under half, and the rest lacks a known reason. V, J and clone size are those of that table, while D and trimming were read from the DNA. Within this sample are fewer than 90,000 clones, with 78% of them counted one time only. Roughly 6% of the sample is in the top ten clones.

The specimen was peripheral blood. Recombination linked TRBV6-5 to TRBJ2-1, and TRBD2 may be the D gene, going by 7 matching bases. The receptor was derived from a man aged 65 to 79 with COVID-19, enrolled during active disease. Here the CDR3 is given as CASRGGPISYNEQFF. The DNA is as follows: TGTGCCAGCAGGGGGGGGCCCATCTCCTACAATGAGCAGTTCTTC.